This TCR beta chain was recovered during a study of cytomegalovirus exposure and HLA in healthy donors. Per germline, CDR1 SGHRS and CDR2 YFSETQ. The CDR3 loop spans 17 amino acids. The ends lost 4 bases at V and 2 bases at J; junction bases unmatched: 12. The study sampled nominally healthy donors, though unrecorded immune exposures were likely. The PCR had 60 Vbeta and 13 Jbeta primers. Some clones are missing from TCRdb's copy, which holds only in-frame ones; the method was immunoSEQ multiplex PCR. Counted here are around 130,000 clones, over 75% occurring once; the ten biggest clones make up around 1.6%. A word on this clone: Its antigen is unidentified.

Regarding the study as a whole: Association of a missense DCLRE1C variant with TCR beta V- and J-gene trimming was reported in a later analysis. The investigators catalogued 150 or so TCR beta chains as cytomegalovirus-associated. Being productive about 87% or about 30% of the time was typical of most TCR beta V segments in an earlier analysis.

The TCR was taken from a woman under 30 in good health and CMV-seronegative. The J gene is TRBJ1-2, the V gene TRBV5-1; TRBD1 agrees at 9 bases. Input material: PBMCs. The CDR3 sequence is CASSPREGTGWNYGYTF. The CDR3 DNA reads as TGCGCCAGCAGCCCTCGGGAGGGGACAGGGTGGAACTATGGCTACACCTTC.